This T cell receptor (beta chain) was identified during a study of blood T cell repertoires in COVID-19. Whole-study context: COVID-19 samples, acute and convalescent, were from the United States, Italy and Spain. The cDNA or gDNA used as material had been derived from T cells, B-cell-depleted T cells, or PBMCs.

This CDR3 contains 17 residues. V shed 6 bases and J shed 0 bases, with 18 bases lying between them. Germline assignment: CDR1 MNHEY and CDR2 SMNVEV (reference sequence). Generated by immunoSEQ multiplex PCR, the TCRdb table keeps only in-frame clones and is missing some. The sample shows 150,000 to 200,000 clones, around three quarters of them seen only once. The rearrangement links TRBV27 to TRBJ1-3, with D hard to call. This receptor was taken from a man aged 60 to 75 with active or convalescent COVID-19. The sample consisted of peripheral blood. The CDR3 nucleotides are TGTGCCAGCAGCTCACTCGGAGCGGGGTACTCTGGAAACACCATATATTTT. Its translation: CASSSLGAGYSGNTIYF.